These 14 T cell receptor beta chains were all obtained from the same sample, sequenced in a study of blood T cell repertoires in COVID-19. Measured with immunoSEQ multiplex PCR; TCRdb has only the in-frame clones, and not every one. The table has approximately 260,000 clones, roughly 80% seen once. Material: peripheral blood. These receptor sequences come from an elderly woman with acute or convalescent COVID-19.

The chain is built from TRBV6-5 and TRBJ1-5; D is possibly TRBD1 (6 bases). The CDR3 length is 14 residues. Germline CDR1 and CDR2: MNHEY and SVGAGI. The V end was cut by 6 bases, the J end by 1 base, with 10 bases between. The CDR3 sequence: CASRNRESNQPQHF. The CDR3 bases are TGTGCCAGCAGGAACAGGGAAAGCAATCAGCCCCAGCATTTT.

The chain uses TRBV5-1 and TRBJ2-3; no firm D call. The CDR3 has 16 amino acids. Germline V gene sequence: CDR1 SGHRS, CDR2 YFSETQ. Trimming shortened V by 3 bases and J by 4 bases, and 18 bases separated the two germline ends. CDR3 region: CASSSGIRIRADTQYF. In DNA form, the CDR3 reads TGCGCCAGCAGCTCGGGTATCAGAATTCGGGCAGATACGCAGTATTTT.

J is TRBJ1-1 and V is TRBV29-1, with 7 bases aligning to TRBD1. The J segment lost 0 bases and the V segment lost 2 bases, leaving 3 bases of the junction unmatched. CDR1 and CDR2 from the germline V gene are SQVTM and ANQGSEA. The CDR3 spans 14 residues. This CDR3 reads CSVEKGAMNTEAFF. For the CDR3, the DNA is TGCAGCGTTGAAAAGGGGGCCATGAACACTGAAGCTTTCTTT.

On this clone itself: This specimen includes other DNA sequences encoding the same CDR3. V usage is TRBV18 and J usage is TRBJ2-3; 7 bases are shared with TRBD2. The CDR3 length is 16 residues. Germline CDR1 KGHSH, CDR2 LQKENI. The J segment lost 1 base and the V segment lost 3 bases, leaving 7 bases of the junction unmatched. Here the CDR3 reads CASSPQLAGGTDTQYF. In DNA form, the CDR3 reads TGTGCCAGCTCACCTCAGCTTGCGGGGGGCACAGATACGCAGTATTTT.

The V gene is TRBV30, the J gene TRBJ2-3, with 8 bases aligning to TRBD2. The CDR3 spans 14 residues. V gave up 3 bases and J gave up 3 bases; unmatched junction bases: 5. Germline lookup yields CDR1 GTSNPN and CDR2 SVGIG (reference sequence). The CDR3 nucleotides read TGTGCCTGGAGCCGGGGGGGGCTGACAGATACGCAGTATTTT. Residues: CAWSRGGLTDTQYF.

This clone was detected once. V gene TRBV18 combines with J gene TRBJ2-7; TRBD1 might be the D (6 bases). Deletions cut 4 bases from V and 2 bases from J, with 9 bases between. The CDR3 runs to 13 residues. The germline gives CDR1 KGHSH, CDR2 LQKENI. The CDR3 region has the DNA TGTGCCAGCTCACAACAGGGACCCTACGAGCAGTACTTC. Translation: CASSQQGPYEQYF. Drawing the rest from reference TRBV18 and TRBJ2-7, the complete variable domain is NAGVMQNPRHLVRRRGQEARLRCSPMKGHSHVYWYRQLPEEGLKFMVYLQKENIIDESGMPKERFSAEFPKEGPSILRIQQVVRGDSAAYFCASSQQGPYEQYFGPGTRLTVT.

V and J are TRBV2 and TRBJ1-2; 10 bases fit TRBD1. V shed 4 bases, J shed 6 bases, and the junction held 8 bases outside the gene matches. Germline CDR1 SNHLY, CDR2 FYNNEI. CDR3 size: 15 residues. Here the CDR3 DNA reads TGTGCCAGCAGTGTGGACGACAGGGGGCGAGATGGCTACACCTTC. Encoded protein: CASSVDDRGRDGYTF.

This clone has just one count. The rearrangement joins TRBV28 to TRBJ1-4; D may be TRBD1 (5 bases). The CDR3 totals 14 residues. The V and J ends lost 7 bases and 5 bases respectively, with 14 bases between them. In germline, CDR1 is MDHEN, CDR2 SYDVKM. The CDR3 DNA reads TGTGCCAGCAAAGTGGACCCAGGGAATGAAAAACTGTTTTTT. This gives the protein CASKVDPGNEKLFF.

This clone was seen just once. One end of the junction fails to match germline, which may point to a read error. The V gene is TRBV2, the J gene TRBJ2-2; 12 bases map to TRBD1. CDR3 length: 16 residues. Germline CDR1 reads SNHLY; CDR2 reads FYNNEI. CDR3 in amino acids: CASRRGQGANTGELFF. The CDR3 coding sequence is TGTGCCAGCAGGCGGGGACAGGGGGCGAATACCGGGGAGCTGTTTTTT.

The chain has TRBV28 and TRBJ1-2, with a possible D match to TRBD1 (6 bases). The germline V gene has CDR1 MDHEN and CDR2 SYDVKM. This CDR3 is built from 14 residues. V lost 3 bases, J lost 5 bases, and 13 bases lay in between. CDR3 sequence (DNA): TGTGCCAGCAGTTTCGATACAGGGTTTTATGGCTACACCTTC. As protein: CASSFDTGFYGYTF.

This clone was found a few times. The chain has TRBV5-1 and TRBJ1-1, with D maybe TRBD1 (5 bases). The CDR3 is made up of 15 amino acids. The germline V and J ends were trimmed by 7 bases and 1 base, with 17 bases remaining between them. Germline CDR1 SGHRS, CDR2 YFSETQ. The DNA for the CDR3 is TGCGCCAGCGCCCCAGGGTGGAACCAGAACACTGAAGCTTTCTTT. This sequence encodes CASAPGWNQNTEAFF.

The genes are TRBV6-5 and TRBJ1-6, with a possible D match to TRBD1 (5 bases). There are 14 residues in the CDR3. The germline gives CDR1 MNHEY, CDR2 SVGAGI. V lost 7 bases and J lost 7, with 14 bases in between. This chain's CDR3 is CASTRDSKNSPLHF. The DNA of the CDR3 is TGTGCCAGCACCCGAGACAGTAAGAATTCACCCCTCCACTTT.

This chain links TRBV11-2 with TRBJ1-5, with D unresolved. The CDR3 spans 15 residues. Germline V gene lookup returns CDR1 SGHAT and CDR2 FQNNGV. The ends were cut back, 4 bases at V and 7 bases at J, with 17 bases in the middle. The CDR3 bases are TGTGCCAGCAGCTCCGGGAGGGCCCCACCCCAGCCCCAGCATTTT. Translated: CASSSGRAPPQPQHF.

V is TRBV6-2 or TRBV6-3 and J is TRBJ1-5, with 8 bases that match TRBD1. Germline CDR1 is MNHEY and CDR2 is SVGEGT. The CDR3 loop spans 15 amino acids. After removal of 2 bases from V and 6 bases from J, the junction contained 6 bases not matched to a gene. The CDR3 loop reads CASSYGQGGGQPQHF. The DNA for the CDR3 is TGTGCCAGCAGTTACGGACAGGGAGGAGGTCAGCCCCAGCATTTT.